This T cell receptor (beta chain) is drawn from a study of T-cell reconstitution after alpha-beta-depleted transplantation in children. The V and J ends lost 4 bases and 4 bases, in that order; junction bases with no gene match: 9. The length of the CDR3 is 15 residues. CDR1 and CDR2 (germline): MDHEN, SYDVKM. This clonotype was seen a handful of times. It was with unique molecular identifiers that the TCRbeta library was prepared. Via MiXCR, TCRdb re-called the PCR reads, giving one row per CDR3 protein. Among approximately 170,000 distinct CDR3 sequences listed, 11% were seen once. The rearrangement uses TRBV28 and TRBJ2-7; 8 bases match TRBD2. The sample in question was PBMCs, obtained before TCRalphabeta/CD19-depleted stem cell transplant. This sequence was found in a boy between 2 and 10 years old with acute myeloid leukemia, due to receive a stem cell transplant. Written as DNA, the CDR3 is TGTGCCAGCAGTTATCCGGGACTAGGTCCATACGAGCAGTACTTC. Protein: CASSYPGLGPYEQYF.